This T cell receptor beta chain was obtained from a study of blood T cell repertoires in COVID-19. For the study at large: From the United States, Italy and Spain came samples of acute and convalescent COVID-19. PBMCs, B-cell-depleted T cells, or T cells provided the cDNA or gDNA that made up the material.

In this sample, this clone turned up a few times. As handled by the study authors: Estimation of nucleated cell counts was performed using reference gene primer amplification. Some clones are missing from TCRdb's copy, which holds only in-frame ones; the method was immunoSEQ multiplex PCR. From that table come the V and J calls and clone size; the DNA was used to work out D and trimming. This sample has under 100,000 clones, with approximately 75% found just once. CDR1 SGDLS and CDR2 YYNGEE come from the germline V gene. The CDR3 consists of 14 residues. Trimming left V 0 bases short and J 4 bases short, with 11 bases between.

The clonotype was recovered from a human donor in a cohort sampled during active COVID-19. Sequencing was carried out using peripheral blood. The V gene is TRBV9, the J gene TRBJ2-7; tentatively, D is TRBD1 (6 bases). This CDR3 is CASSVGTGLYEQYF. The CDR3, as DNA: TGTGCCAGCAGCGTAGGAACAGGGTTATACGAGCAGTACTTC.